This TCR beta chain was retrieved from a study of blood T cell repertoires in COVID-19. Across the study: Spain, Italy and the United States supplied samples that represented acute and convalescent COVID-19. T cells, B-cell-depleted T cells, or PBMCs provided the cDNA or gDNA that served as material.

Original handling: Amplification with reference gene primers provided the estimates of nucleated cell counts. Assay: immunoSEQ multiplex PCR; the TCRdb copy retains only in-frame clones and omits some. V, J and clone size were drawn from that table, and D and trimming were deduced from the DNA. The sample consists of about 180,000 clones, about 91% of them appearing once. This receptor was identified in a young woman with acute or convalescent COVID-19. The sample taken for sequencing was peripheral blood.

Here the CDR3 reads CASSYSRGGSGYGYTF. CDR3 nucleotide sequence: TGTGCCAGCAGTTACTCGAGAGGGGGAAGTGGCTATGGCTACACCTTC. The V gene is TRBV6-5, the J gene TRBJ1-2, with D perhaps matching TRBD1 (6 bases). Per the germline V gene, CDR1 is MNHEY and CDR2 is SVGAGI. This CDR3 is 16 amino acids long. V shed 0 bases and J shed 4 bases, with 15 bases lying between them.